The present TCR beta chain was sequenced within a study of blood T cells in healthy people across ages. In the case of this clonotype: Its target is unknown.

Per germline, CDR1 ENHRY and CDR2 SYGVKD. The CDR3 is 15 residues long. V lost 5 bases and J lost 2; bases outside the gene matches: 6. A second PCR, run for roughly 7 to 11 cycles, used a sample-barcoded 5' primer plus a J-beta primer mix. TCRdb itself ran the 5' RACE reads through MiXCR, one entry per CDR3 protein. The data hold 650,000 to 900,000 distinct CDR3 sequences, with around 62% observed a single time. Study outcomes and limitations: Unsorted PBMCs prevented conclusive naive versus antigen-experienced comparison.

The sample comprised blood. The source is a man aged 25 to 40 in good health. This sequence joins TRBV10-3 and TRBJ2-1, with 7 bases matching TRBD1. CDR3 in DNA: TGTGCCATCAGTTCCGGGACAGATCCCTACAATGAGCAGTTCTTC. It encodes CAISSGTDPYNEQFF.